A selection of T cell receptor beta chains follows, all from one sample in a study of blood T cell repertoires in COVID-19. Profiled with immunoSEQ multiplex PCR; TCRdb holds only in-frame clones, not every one. The sample contains roughly 100,000 clones, roughly 88% of which appear only once. Material: peripheral blood. These receptors originate from a human donor in a cohort sampled during active COVID-19. Both conserved end residues are part of each CDR3. Each record gives: V gene, D gene, clone size, J gene, CDR3 protein, CDR3 DNA. D genes are given only for firm matches. Clone size appears in some rows only: once, few, many, or a class for an expanded clone.

TRBV7-2	-	-	TRBJ1-5	CASSLAGGATNQPQHF	TGTGCCAGCAGCTTAGCGGGAGGCGCCACCAATCAGCCCCAGCATTTT
TRBV14	-	few	TRBJ2-5	CASSQVSQGTQYF	TGTGCCAGCAGCCAAGTCTCACAGGGAACCCAGTACTTC
TRBV7-8	-	-	TRBJ1-4	CASSLVGQGGEKLFF	TGTGCCAGCAGCTTAGTCGGGCAGGGCGGAGAAAAACTGTTTTTT
TRBV19	TRBD1	-	TRBJ2-7	CASSTQGQGEQYF	TGTGCCAGTAGTACTCAAGGACAGGGCGAGCAGTACTTC
TRBV6-5	TRBD1	-	TRBJ2-7	CASSYDGTGGGYEQYF	TGTGCCAGCAGTTACGACGGGACAGGGGGGGGCTACGAGCAGTACTTC
TRBV5-1	TRBD1	-	TRBJ2-7	CASSLGQGLVEQYF	TGCGCCAGCAGCTTGGGACAGGGCCTTGTGGAGCAGTACTTC
TRBV28	-	-	TRBJ1-5	CASSHGGGGDQPQHF	TGTGCCAGCAGCCACGGGGGGGGCGGAGATCAGCCCCAGCATTTT
TRBV18	-	once	TRBJ2-1	CASSPPSGGRISEQFF	TGTGCCAGCTCACCACCGTCGGGGGGCCGGATAAGTGAGCAGTTCTTC
TRBV13	-	-	TRBJ1-3	CASSLAGIGNTIYF	TGTGCCAGCAGCTTAGCAGGAATTGGAAACACCATATATTTT
TRBV5-1	TRBD2	-	TRBJ2-1	CASSLAPSGGPSSYNEQFF	TGCGCCAGCAGCTTGGCCCCTAGCGGGGGTCCGAGCTCCTACAATGAGCAGTTCTTC
TRBV5-1	TRBD2	-	TRBJ2-4	CASSPGGGVKNIQYF	TGCGCCAGCAGCCCGGGCGGGGGGGTCAAAAACATTCAGTACTTC
TRBV5-5	TRBD2	-	TRBJ2-3	CASSLGTRPQDTQYF	TGTGCCAGCAGCTTGGGGACTAGGCCCCAGGATACGCAGTATTTT
TRBV10-1	-	-	TRBJ1-6	CATMDNLGSPLHF	TGCGCCACCATGGACAACTTGGGATCACCCCTCCACTTT